In this sample, the clone carrying this T cell receptor (beta chain) turned up many times. The antigen remains unidentified. This entry comes from a study of regulatory T cells in long-lasting Graves disease. Notes on the study in general: Persistent Graves' patients showed less TCR diversity than newly diagnosed patients showed.

Sample time point: newly diagnosed GD, antithyroid drugs for less than 3 months. TCR sequences were obtained from RNA taken from PBMCs. CDR3 regions were amplified by Arm-PCR using iRepertoire HTBI primers to build TCR beta libraries. One entry per CDR3 protein results from TCRdb running MiXCR on the multiplex PCR reads. Seen here are about 470,000 distinct CDR3 sequences, roughly 15% observed once, and the top ten hold 9% to 15%. In addition, the sample was reused for a study of T cells in Graves' hyperthyroidism and ophthalmopathy. That report notes: Clinical symptoms, serum thyroxine and TRAb, thyroid ultrasound and orbital computed tomography were used for the diagnoses. Before onset, ophthalmopathy was predicted by the model a median roughly 6.8 months earlier.

The specimen comprised peripheral blood mononuclear cells (PBMCs), sampled at new diagnosis, from a patient treated with antithyroid drugs. This receptor was identified in a man between 35 and 55 years old with Graves disease.

The CDR3 DNA reads as TGTGCCAGCAGTTTAGCGGGGATGTACGAGCAGTACTTC. It codes for CASSLAGMYEQYF. The genes are TRBV6-2 or TRBV6-3 and TRBJ2-7; 8 bases fit TRBD2. The V segment lost 4 bases and the J segment 4 bases; nucleotides outside the gene matches: 3. There are 13 residues in the CDR3. Germline V gene sequence: CDR1 MNHEY, CDR2 SVGEGT.